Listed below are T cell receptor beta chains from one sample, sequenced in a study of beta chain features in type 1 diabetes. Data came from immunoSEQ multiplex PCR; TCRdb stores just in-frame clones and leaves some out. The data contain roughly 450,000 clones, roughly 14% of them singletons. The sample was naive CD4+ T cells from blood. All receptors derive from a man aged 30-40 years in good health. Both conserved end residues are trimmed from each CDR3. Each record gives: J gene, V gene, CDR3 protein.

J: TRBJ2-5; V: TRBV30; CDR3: AWRWSGRAGETQY
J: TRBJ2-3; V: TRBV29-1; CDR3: STAASSTDTQY
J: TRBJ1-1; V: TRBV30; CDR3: AWSIRTGIGGTEAF
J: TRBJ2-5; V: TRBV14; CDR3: ASSQRGLETQY
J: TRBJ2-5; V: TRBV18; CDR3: ASSPLQETQY
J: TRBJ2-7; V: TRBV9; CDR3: ASSVAGTMGEQY
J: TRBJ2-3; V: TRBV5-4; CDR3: ASSHGLAGGTDTQY
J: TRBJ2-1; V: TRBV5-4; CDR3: ASSLELVGNEQF
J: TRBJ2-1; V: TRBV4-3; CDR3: ASSQEGASYNEQF
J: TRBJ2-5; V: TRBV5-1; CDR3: ASSPGQGETQY
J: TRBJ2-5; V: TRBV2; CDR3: ASSGSHVGQETQY
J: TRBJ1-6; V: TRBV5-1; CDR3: ASSHRQSRYNSPLH
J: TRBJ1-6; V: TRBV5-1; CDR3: ASSLGGNSPLH
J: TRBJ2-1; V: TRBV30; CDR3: AWSRDRGGNEQF
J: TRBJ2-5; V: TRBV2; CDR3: ASRGEETQY
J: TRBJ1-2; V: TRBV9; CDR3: ASSVAGGGYT
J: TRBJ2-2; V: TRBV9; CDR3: ASSASTGTGELF
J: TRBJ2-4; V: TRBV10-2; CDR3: ASTGEAKNIQY
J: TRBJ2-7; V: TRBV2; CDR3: ASSRETDYEQY
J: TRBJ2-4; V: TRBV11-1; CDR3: ASSSRDRGGGSIQY
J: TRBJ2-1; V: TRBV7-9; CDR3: ASSPGTGGSYNEQF
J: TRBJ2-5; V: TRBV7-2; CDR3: ASSPQGRALTQY
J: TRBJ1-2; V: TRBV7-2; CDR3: ASSLAIRTVYGYT
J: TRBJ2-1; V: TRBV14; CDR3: ASSQGRGVGEQF
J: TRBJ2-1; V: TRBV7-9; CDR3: ASSLRLGSYNEQF
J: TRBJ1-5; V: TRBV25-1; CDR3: ASSRAGQPQH
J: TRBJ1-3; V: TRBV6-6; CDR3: ASSIPGNTIY
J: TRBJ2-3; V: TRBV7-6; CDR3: ASSLRRIADTQY
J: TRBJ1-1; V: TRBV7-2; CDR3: ASSSQGVVTEAF
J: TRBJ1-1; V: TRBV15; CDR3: ATSRAQGNTEAF
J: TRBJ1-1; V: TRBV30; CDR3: AWSVRVRAF
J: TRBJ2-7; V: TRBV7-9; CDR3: ASSLTGSFYEQY
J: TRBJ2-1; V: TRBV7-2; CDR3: ASSLRTSGSNEQF
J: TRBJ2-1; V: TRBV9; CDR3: ATGETPYNEQF
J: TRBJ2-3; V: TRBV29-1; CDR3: SVEGGSTDTQY
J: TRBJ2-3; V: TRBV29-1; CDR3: SVEVADTQY
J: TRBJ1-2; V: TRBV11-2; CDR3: ASSPRGRYT
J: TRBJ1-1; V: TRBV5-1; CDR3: ASSPIPQGRIEAF
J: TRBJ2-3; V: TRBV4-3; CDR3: ASRRTGGTDTQY
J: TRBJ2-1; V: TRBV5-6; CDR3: ASSLDPGIRYNEQF
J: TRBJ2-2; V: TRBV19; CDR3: ASHDRTTGELF
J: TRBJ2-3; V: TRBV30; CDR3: ASLKPGTDTQY
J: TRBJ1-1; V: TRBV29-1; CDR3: SAWDSTNEAF
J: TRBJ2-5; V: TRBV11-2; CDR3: ASSLGERETQY
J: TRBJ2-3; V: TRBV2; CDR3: ASGAGLVDTQY
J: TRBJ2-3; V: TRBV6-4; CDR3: ASSDGGKQY
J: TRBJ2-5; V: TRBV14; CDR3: ASSQEARLETQY
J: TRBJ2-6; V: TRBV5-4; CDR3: ASSPGHSGANVLT
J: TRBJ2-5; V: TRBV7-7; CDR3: ASSSDLGYQETQY
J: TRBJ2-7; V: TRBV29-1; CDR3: SVELAGDYGEQY
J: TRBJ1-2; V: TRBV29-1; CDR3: SVERVVDGYT
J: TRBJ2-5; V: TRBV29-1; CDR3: SVVGGQETQY
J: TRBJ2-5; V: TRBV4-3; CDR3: ASSQAGAETQY
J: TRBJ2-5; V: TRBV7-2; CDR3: ASSLRGLASETQY
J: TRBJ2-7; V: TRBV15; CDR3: ATSGGTAALNYEQY
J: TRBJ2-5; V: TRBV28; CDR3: ASSPRTGGDQETQY
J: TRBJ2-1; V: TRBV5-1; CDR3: ASSQLKLAGGPHEQF
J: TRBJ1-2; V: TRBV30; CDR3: AWTHRRRTNYGYT